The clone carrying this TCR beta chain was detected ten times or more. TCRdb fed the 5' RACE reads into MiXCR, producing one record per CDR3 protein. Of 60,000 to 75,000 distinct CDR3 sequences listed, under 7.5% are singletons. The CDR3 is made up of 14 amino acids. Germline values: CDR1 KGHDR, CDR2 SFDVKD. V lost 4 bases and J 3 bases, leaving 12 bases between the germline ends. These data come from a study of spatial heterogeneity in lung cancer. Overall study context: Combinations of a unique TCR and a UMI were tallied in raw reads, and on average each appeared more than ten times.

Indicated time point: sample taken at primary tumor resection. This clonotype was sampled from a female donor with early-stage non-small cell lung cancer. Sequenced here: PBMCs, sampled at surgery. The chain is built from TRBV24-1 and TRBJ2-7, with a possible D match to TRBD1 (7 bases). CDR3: CATSDPGGGYEQYF. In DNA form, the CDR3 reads TGTGCCACCAGTGACCCAGGGGGAGGCTACGAGCAGTACTTC.